A single sample is the source of the 30 T cell receptor beta chains below, sequenced in a study of blood T cell repertoires in COVID-19. Clones were read by immunoSEQ multiplex PCR, and TCRdb kept only the in-frame ones, dropping some. The data contain fewer than 500,000 clones, about 90% of them singletons. The specimen sequenced was PBMCs or T cells enriched from blood (not recorded which). The receptors shown here come from a young woman who had recovered from COVID-19.

V gene TRBV7-2 combines with J gene TRBJ1-3, with D possibly TRBD1 on 6 matching bases. V was shortened by 1 base and J by 4 bases, with 8 bases between the two germline ends. This CDR3 has 14 amino acids. Germline V lookup: CDR1 SGHTA, CDR2 FQGNSA. The CDR3 DNA reads as TGTGCCAGCAGCTTAGACAGGGCAGGAAACACCATATATTTT. Residues: CASSLDRAGNTIYF. Full variable domain (remainder filled in from reference TRBV7-2 and TRBJ1-3): GAGVSQSPSNKVTEKGKDVELRCDPISGHTALYWYRQSLGQGLEFLIYFQGNSAPDKSGLPSDRFSAERTGGSVSTLTIQRTQQEDSAVYLCASSLDRAGNTIYFGEGSWLTVV.

The chain carries TRBV7-9 and TRBJ1-1; 8 bases match TRBD1. After removal of 8 bases from V and 8 bases from J, the junction contained 4 bases not matched to a gene. CDR3 length: 11 amino acids. CDR1 is SEHNR and CDR2 is FQNEAQ in the germline V gene (reference sequence). The CDR3 DNA reads as TGTGCCAGCCACCAGGGGGCCGAAGCTTTCTTT. The encoded protein is CASHQGAEAFF. Drawing the rest from reference TRBV7-9 and TRBJ1-1, the complete variable domain is DTGVSQNPRHKITKRGQNVTFRCDPISEHNRLYWYRQTLGQGPEFLTYFQNEAQLEKSRLLSDRFSAERPKGSFSTLEIQRTEQGDSAMYLCASHQGAEAFFGQGTRLTVV.

This chain connects TRBV4-1 to TRBJ2-7; D gene uncertain. CDR1 is MGHRA and CDR2 is YSYEKL in the germline V gene. The V end lost 0 bases, the J end lost 1 base, and 10 bases lay between the germline ends. CDR3 size: 15 residues. Written as DNA, the CDR3 is TGCGCCAGCAGCCAAGACCTGAACTGGTCCTACGAGCAGTACTTC. Residues: CASSQDLNWSYEQYF.

The J gene is TRBJ2-3, the V gene TRBV27, with 9 positions matching TRBD2. This CDR3 is 15 amino acids long. CDR1 MNHEY and CDR2 SMNVEV come from the germline V gene (reference sequence). V gave up 3 bases and J gave up 1 base; unmatched junction bases: 2. CDR3 DNA: TGTGCCAGCAGTTTGGGCGGGGGGGGCACAGATACGCAGTATTTT. This sequence encodes CASSLGGGGTDTQYF.

This clone was seen a single time. The rearrangement links TRBV9 to TRBJ2-7, with D possibly being TRBD1 (6 bases). The length of the CDR3 is 15 residues. The ends were cut back, 0 bases at V and 2 bases at J, with 12 bases in the middle. Germline V CDR1 and CDR2: SGDLS, YYNGEE. The CDR3 region is CASSVEGDEAYEQYF. The DNA of the CDR3 is TGTGCCAGCAGCGTAGAGGGGGATGAGGCCTACGAGCAGTACTTC.

The J gene is TRBJ2-1, the V gene TRBV5-1; the match to TRBD1 covers 8 bases. V gave up 2 bases and J gave up 8 bases; unmatched junction bases: 12. The CDR3 runs to 16 residues. CDR1 is SGHRS, CDR2 YFSETQ, per germline. CDR3 sequence: CASSLTGGPISDEQFF. The CDR3 DNA sequence: TGCGCCAGCAGCTTAACAGGGGGGCCAATATCCGATGAGCAGTTCTTC.

The CDR3 spells CATSDSAPGGRGTGELFF. The CDR3 bases are TGTGCCACCAGTGATTCGGCCCCGGGGGGTCGAGGCACCGGGGAGCTGTTTTTT. The chain recombines TRBV24-1 with TRBJ2-2; 7 positions agree with TRBD2. V gave up 2 bases and J gave up 4 bases; unmatched junction bases: 12. CDR1 is KGHDR, CDR2 SFDVKD, per germline. CDR3 length: 18 residues.

This clone was detected only a few times. V usage is TRBV11-3 and J usage is TRBJ2-2; D is undetermined. Looked up from germline, CDR1 is SGHNT and CDR2 is YENEEA. This CDR3 spans 13 amino acids. With 5 bases removed from V and 8 bases from J, the gap between germline ends came to 12 bases. CDR3 DNA: TGTGCCAGCAGCCCACTACCGGAAGGGGAGCTGTTTTTT. It encodes CASSPLPEGELFF. Combining the CDR3 with reference TRBV11-3 and TRBJ2-2 gives the whole variable domain EAGVVQSPRYKIIEKKQPVAFWCNPISGHNTLYWYLQNLGQGPELLIRYENEEAVDDSQLPKDRFSAERLKGVDSTLKIQPAELGDSAVYLCASSPLPEGELFFGEGSRLTVL.

This chain uses TRBV30 with TRBJ1-2, with D possibly TRBD1 on 6 matching bases. V shed 4 bases and J shed 4 bases, with 13 bases lying between them. The CDR3 is 13 residues long. Germline lookup yields CDR1 GTSNPN and CDR2 SVGIG (reference sequence). CDR3 coding DNA: TGTGCCTGGATTGGGGGCTCTAGCTATGGCTACACCTTC. Residues: CAWIGGSSYGYTF.

This clone was detected only a few times. The CDR3: CASSPPGLRGERPGYTF. The CDR3 nucleotides read TGTGCCAGCAGCCCCCCTGGTCTCAGGGGGGAGAGGCCTGGCTACACCTTC. This chain uses TRBV3-1 (or the pseudogene TRBV3-2) with TRBJ1-2; 7 nucleotides align to TRBD1. V trimming: 4 bases; J trimming: 7 bases; junction bases outside the gene matches: 18. CDR3 size: 17 residues. CDR1 is LGHDT and CDR2 is YNNKEL in the germline V gene (reference sequence).

The chain joins TRBV19 to TRBJ2-1; D may be TRBD2 (6 bases). V dropped 5 bases and J dropped 6 bases, with 23 bases sitting between them. Germline V CDR1 and CDR2: LNHDA, SQIVND (reference sequence). The CDR3 runs to 17 residues. The CDR3 coding sequence is TGTGCCAGTAGTTCCCGCCGATGGGGGGACTTTGGCAATGAGCAGTTCTTC. Residues: CASSSRRWGDFGNEQFF.

This rearrangement joins TRBV24-1 to TRBJ2-3, with D unresolved. V was shortened by 4 bases and J by 0 bases, with 4 bases between the two germline ends. The CDR3 extends over 13 amino acids. The germline V gene encodes CDR1 KGHDR and CDR2 SFDVKD. CDR3 protein: CATSDPSTDTQYF. DNA of the CDR3: TGTGCCACCAGTGACCCTAGCACAGATACGCAGTATTTT.

The rearrangement uses TRBV6-6 and TRBJ1-1; 7 bases fit TRBD1. The CDR3 extends over 12 amino acids. CDR1 and CDR2 from the germline V gene are MNHNY and SVGAGI (reference sequence). Trimming removed 6 bases from V and 4 bases from J; junction bases left unmatched: 2. CDR3 sequence reads: CASRQGSTEAFF. DNA of the CDR3: TGTGCCAGCAGACAGGGGTCCACTGAAGCTTTCTTT.

About this clone: Other DNA sequences in this sample translate to the same CDR3. This sequence joins TRBV7-2 and TRBJ2-1; D gene uncertain. Germline CDR1 SGHTA, CDR2 FQGNSA. CDR3 length: 11 amino acids. V was shortened by 3 bases and J by 5 bases, with 2 bases between the two germline ends. The CDR3 nucleotides read TGTGCCAGCAGCTTTAACAATGAGCAGTTCTTC. The encoded protein is CASSFNNEQFF.

This chain's CDR3 is CASRIIQGYGYTF. The CDR3, as DNA: TGTGCCAGCAGAATAATACAGGGGTATGGCTACACCTTC. The chain joins TRBV6-5 to TRBJ1-2; TRBD1 aligns across 7 bases. The CDR3 is 13 amino acids. Trimming removed 6 bases from V and 5 bases from J; junction bases left unmatched: 6. Germline loops: CDR1 MNHEY, CDR2 SVGAGI.

V and J are TRBV27 and TRBJ2-2; no clear D. V was clipped by 5 bases and J by 4 bases, with 5 bases between them. The V gene's germline CDR1 is MNHEY and CDR2 SMNVEV (reference sequence). This CDR3 region has 12 residues. Here the CDR3 DNA reads TGTGCCAGCAGTCTCCTCACCGGGGAGCTGTTTTTT. The encoded protein is CASSLLTGELFF.

The chain employs TRBV11-2 and TRBJ1-1; D gene uncertain. Looked up from germline, CDR1 is SGHAT and CDR2 is FQNNGV. The CDR3 sequence is 15 residues long. The V and J ends lost 0 bases and 5 bases respectively, with 13 bases between them. The CDR3: CASSLDIRGETEAFF. DNA for the CDR3: TGTGCCAGCAGCTTAGATATCCGGGGAGAAACTGAAGCTTTCTTT.

This chain links TRBV6-1 with TRBJ1-2; D call uncertain. With 2 bases removed from V and 0 bases from J, the gap between germline ends came to 13 bases. Per germline, CDR1 MNHNS and CDR2 SASEGT. The CDR3 runs to 16 residues. The CDR3 DNA sequence: TGTGCCAGCAGTGAATATTTGCACTCTTCTAACTATGGCTACACCTTC. Protein: CASSEYLHSSNYGYTF.

The V and J genes are TRBV20-1 and TRBJ2-5, with a weak D call TRBD2 (5 bases). This CDR3 contains 11 residues. Germline assignment: CDR1 DFQATT and CDR2 SNEGSKA (reference sequence). V dropped 3 bases and J dropped 7 bases, with 9 bases sitting between them. CDR3 protein: CSASLEGTQYF. CDR3 DNA: TGCAGTGCTAGCCTAGAGGGGACCCAGTACTTC.

The chain uses TRBV19 and TRBJ1-1, with 10 nucleotides matching TRBD1. CDR1 is LNHDA, CDR2 SQIVND, per germline (reference sequence). CDR3 size: 18 residues. Trimming cost V 5 bases and J 2 bases; bases outside gene matches: 14. CDR3 region: CASSPRGTGVLFNTEAFF. The CDR3 DNA reads as TGTGCCAGTAGTCCCCGGGGGACAGGGGTCCTATTTAACACTGAAGCTTTCTTT.

Written as DNA, the CDR3 is TGTGCCAGCACCGACAGGGGGGATCATCAGCCCCAGCATTTT. Translated, it gives CASTDRGDHQPQHF. The gene calls are TRBV28 and TRBJ1-5; 9 bases line up with TRBD1. Germline V gene data show CDR1 as MDHEN and CDR2 as SYDVKM. The CDR3 extends over 14 amino acids. With V trimmed by 7 bases and J by 5 bases, 6 bases remained unmatched. The whole variable domain, remainder taken from reference TRBV28 and TRBJ1-5, is DVKVTQSSRYLVKRTGEKVFLECVQDMDHENMFWYRQDPGLGLRLIYFSYDVKMKEKGDIPEGYSVSREKKERFSLILESASTNQTSMYLCASTDRGDHQPQHFGDGTRLSIL.

This clone was observed once. V and J are TRBV7-9 and TRBJ2-7; the D gene is possibly TRBD1 (7 bases). Germline loops: CDR1 SEHNR, CDR2 FQNEAQ (reference sequence). This CDR3 is 14 amino acids long. V lost 5 bases and J 2 bases, leaving 13 bases between the germline ends. CDR3 amino acids: CASSGGGSTYEQYF. The CDR3 coding sequence is TGTGCCAGCAGCGGAGGGGGCTCAACCTACGAGCAGTACTTC. Based on the CDR3 plus reference TRBV7-9 and TRBJ2-7, the full variable domain is DTGVSQNPRHKITKRGQNVTFRCDPISEHNRLYWYRQTLGQGPEFLTYFQNEAQLEKSRLLSDRFSAERPKGSFSTLEIQRTEQGDSAMYLCASSGGGSTYEQYFGPGTRLTVT.

The CDR3 bases are TGTGCCAGCAGCCCGCGGACTAGCGGGGGCCCCGGGCTGTTCGAGCAGTACTTC. As protein: CASSPRTSGGPGLFEQYF. This rearrangement joins TRBV14 to TRBJ2-7; 13 bases align to TRBD2. J lost 6 bases, V lost 4 bases, and 15 bases had no gene match. CDR3 length equals 18 residues. Germline-derived CDR1 and CDR2 are SGHDN and FVKESK.

The V and J genes are TRBV5-4 and TRBJ1-2; D not resolved. The CDR3 length is 13 residues. Trimming shortened V by 0 bases and J by 8 bases, and 11 bases separated the two germline ends. Germline CDR1 and CDR2: SGHNT and YYREEE (reference sequence). The CDR3 reads CASSLVALGGYTF. The CDR3 DNA is TGTGCCAGCAGCTTGGTGGCCCTCGGGGGCTACACCTTC.

This chain uses TRBV6-1 with TRBJ1-6; D gene uncertain. This CDR3 has 11 amino acids. Deletions cut 3 bases from V and 9 bases from J, with 3 bases between. The germline gives CDR1 MNHNS, CDR2 SASEGT. The CDR3 protein is CASSDLSPLHF. The DNA for the CDR3 is TGTGCCAGCAGTGACCTTTCACCCCTCCACTTT.

The count of this clone is one. The chain combines TRBV21-1 with TRBJ2-1; TRBD2, the table's D call, was not compared with the DNA. TRBV21-1 is classified as a pseudogene. The CDR3 is made up of 15 amino acids. The CDR3 coding sequence is TGTGCCAGCAGTCCCGGGGGTCGGTCGATCAATGAGCAGTTCTTC. The encoded protein is CASSPGGRSINEQFF.

The sample holds a few counts of this clone. The chain employs TRBV25-1 and TRBJ2-1; 7 bases are a match to TRBD1. J was trimmed by 4 bases and V by 2 bases; bases with no gene match: 5. Germline-derived CDR1 and CDR2 are MGHDK and SYGVNS. The CDR3 runs 15 residues. Here the CDR3 DNA reads TGTGCCAGCAGTGAAAACAGGGGAAGGTACAATGAGCAGTTCTTC. This encodes CASSENRGRYNEQFF.

The V call is TRBV5-6, the J call TRBJ1-1; D may be TRBD1 (5 bases). Germline CDR1 SGHDT, CDR2 YYEEEE. The CDR3 is 15 residues long. The germline V and J ends were trimmed by 1 base and 0 bases, with 10 bases remaining between them. CDR3 residues: CASSLMETVNTEAFF. The CDR3 bases are TGTGCCAGCAGCTTGATGGAGACAGTGAACACTGAAGCTTTCTTT.

V is TRBV7-8 and J is TRBJ1-1; D perhaps matches TRBD1 (5 bases). The CDR3 covers 15 residues. The ends were cut back, 5 bases at V and 5 bases at J, with 18 bases in the middle. CDR1 and CDR2 from the germline V gene are SGHVS and FQNEAQ. Written as DNA, the CDR3 is TGTGCCAGCAGCACGGGGGGGGGACGAGTTACTGAAGCTTTCTTT. It translates to CASSTGGGRVTEAFF.

The J gene is TRBJ2-7, the V gene TRBV5-1; D remains ambiguous. The CDR3 is made up of 15 amino acids. Germline V lookup: CDR1 SGHRS, CDR2 YFSETQ. V gave up 7 bases and J gave up 2 bases, with 19 bases separating them. The CDR3 spells CASRSSSDGTYEQYF. For the CDR3, the DNA is TGCGCCAGCCGATCTTCCAGCGACGGCACCTACGAGCAGTACTTC.